The 4 T cell receptor beta chains in this list originate from one sample, sequenced in a study of PD-1 blockade in classical Hodgkin lymphoma. Each and every patient relapsed after autologous stem cell transplantation, and patients got differing brentuximab vedotin exposure. Starting with thawed PBMCs, CD4+ T cells were purified by magnetic negative selection. Sequenced by immunoSEQ multiplex PCR; TCRdb stores in-frame clones only, minus some. The sample includes 10,000 to 15,000 clones, 85% to 90% seen only once; the top ten take more than 0.4%. The sequences come from CD4+ T cells from blood, collected at baseline. Source of these receptors: a human donor with classical Hodgkin lymphoma.

The chain recombines TRBV28 with TRBJ2-7; 7 bases are shared with TRBD2. The germline V gene encodes CDR1 MDHEN and CDR2 SYDVKM. V trimming: 6 bases; J trimming: 7 bases; junction bases outside the gene matches: 6. The CDR3 totals 12 residues. This chain's CDR3 is CASSPLAVEQYF. The CDR3 region has the DNA TGTGCCAGCAGCCCCCTAGCGGTTGAGCAGTACTTC.

This clone was recorded a few times. V gene TRBV7-6 combines with J gene TRBJ2-7; TRBD1 aligns across 12 bases. The CDR3 spans 14 residues. Trimming at V came to 5 bases and at J to 7 bases, leaving 6 bases not matched to a gene. The V gene's germline CDR1 is SGHVS and CDR2 FNYEAQ. The CDR3 DNA sequence: TGTGCCAGCAGCCGGGGACAGGGGGCAGGAGAGCAGTACTTC. Its protein product is CASSRGQGAGEQYF.

The rearrangement links TRBV19 to TRBJ1-2; D is ambiguous. CDR1 LNHDA and CDR2 SQIVND come from the germline V gene (reference sequence). This CDR3 has 12 residues. V gave up 3 bases and J gave up 8 bases, with 10 bases separating them. CDR3 amino acids: CASSMGRKGYTF. DNA for the CDR3: TGTGCCAGTAGTATGGGCAGGAAAGGCTACACCTTC.

This clone showed up just a few times. The V call is TRBV18, the J call TRBJ1-1; D possibly corresponds to TRBD1 (5 bases). Germline loops: CDR1 KGHSH, CDR2 LQKENI. The V end lost 3 bases, the J end lost 4 bases, and 6 bases lay between the germline ends. The CDR3 consists of 12 residues. CDR3 loop: CASSPGTTEAFF. CDR3 coding DNA: TGTGCCAGCTCACCGGGGACCACTGAAGCTTTCTTT.